These T cell receptor beta chains were read from a single sample in a study of blood T cell repertoires in COVID-19. The protocol was immunoSEQ multiplex PCR, while the TCRdb copy is restricted to in-frame clones and leaves out a portion. The profile shows some 250,000 clones, roughly 88% of them singletons. Sequenced: PBMCs or T cells enriched from blood (not recorded which). The receptors derive from a woman in her forties or fifties who had recovered from COVID-19. CDR3s include the opening cysteine and the closing phenylalanine or tryptophan. The D gene is left open where the match is weak. Where a row states a size, it is once, few, many or the class of an expanded clone; other rows omit it.

d_call j_call clone_size v_call cdr3_nt cdr3_aa
TRBD1 TRBJ1-2 - TRBV7-3 TGTGCCAGCAGCACGATTGACAGGGGGCGGGACTATGGCTACACCTTC CASSTIDRGRDYGYTF
- TRBJ1-1 - TRBV4-2 TGTGCCAGCAGCCAAGTGGAGGGGCTGAGCACTGAAGCTTTCTTT CASSQVEGLSTEAFF
TRBD1 TRBJ1-2 - TRBV11-2 TGTGCCAGCAGCTTAGGAGGGGGGACAGGGGAATATGGCTACACCTTC CASSLGGGTGEYGYTF
TRBD1 TRBJ1-3 - TRBV2 TGTGCCAGCAGTGAAGATGGGACAGGGGACACCTCTGGAAACACCATATATTTT CASSEDGTGDTSGNTIYF
TRBD1 TRBJ1-1 - TRBV5-4 TGTGCCAGCAGCTCGGGACAGGGATGGGATACTGAAGCTTTCTTT CASSSGQGWDTEAFF
- TRBJ2-5 - TRBV28 TGTGCCAGCAGCTTCATCCTAGGAGGGGCAGAGACCCAGTACTTC CASSFILGGAETQYF
- TRBJ1-2 - TRBV7-2 TGTGCCAGCAGCTTCCAGGGAAGTGGCTACACCTTC CASSFQGSGYTF
TRBD1 TRBJ2-7 once TRBV5-6 TGTGCCAGCAGGAAACAGGGGTCTTCCTACGAGCAGTACTTC CASRKQGSSYEQYF
TRBD2 TRBJ2-1 - TRBV5-5 TGTGCCAGCATCCCACTAGCGGGGCTATACAATGAGCAGTTCTTC CASIPLAGLYNEQFF
TRBD2 TRBJ2-1 - TRBV7-9 TGTGCCAGCAGCTTAAGTCTGAGCGGGAGCGGCTACAATGAGCAGTTCTTC CASSLSLSGSGYNEQFF
TRBD1 TRBJ1-2 - TRBV29-1 TGCAGCGTTGAGCTACCGGACAGGGAAGGCTACACCTTC CSVELPDREGYTF
- TRBJ1-6 - TRBV11-2 TGTGCCAGCAGCCTTATTCAGACACCCCTCCACTTT CASSLIQTPLHF
TRBD1 TRBJ2-1 - TRBV5-1 TGCGCCAGCAGCTTGTGGGACAGGGAATACAATGAGCAGTTCTTC CASSLWDREYNEQFF
TRBD1 TRBJ2-3 - TRBV7-2 TGTGCCAGCAGCTTAGCGCAGGGGGCTGCGACAGATACGCAGTATTTT CASSLAQGAATDTQYF
TRBD1 TRBJ1-6 - TRBV5-1 TGCGCCAGCAGCGCCGGGACAGGGAATTCACCCCTCCACTTT CASSAGTGNSPLHF
TRBD2 TRBJ2-7 - TRBV12-5 TGTGCTAGTGGTTTCGGACTAGCGGGAGGATACGAGCAGTACTTC CASGFGLAGGYEQYF
- TRBJ2-5 - TRBV12-3/TRBV12-4 TGTGCCAGCAGTTTAGCCCCTGTAGAGACCCAGTACTTC CASSLAPVETQYF
TRBD1 TRBJ1-4 few TRBV4-1 TGCGCCAGCAGCCAAGGAGGGGGCCGGCGGGAAAAACTGTTTTTT CASSQGGGRREKLFF
- TRBJ1-3 few TRBV28 TGTGCCAGCAGTTTGGGGCAGGGAACTGGAAACACCATATATTTT CASSLGQGTGNTIYF
- TRBJ2-7 - TRBV10-3 TGTGCCATCAGTGAGAGAGAAGAGCAGTACTTC CAISEREEQYF
- TRBJ1-2 - TRBV12-3/TRBV12-4 TGTGCCAGCAGTTTAGGTGGCCCTGGCTACACCTTC CASSLGGPGYTF
TRBD1 TRBJ1-1 once TRBV7-9 TGTGCCAGCAGCTTAGCCGGGACAGGGCCTGAAGCTTTCTTT CASSLAGTGPEAFF
TRBD2 TRBJ2-1 - TRBV9 TGTGCCAGCAGCGGAGTTAGCGGGGCTTACAATGAGCAGTTCTTC CASSGVSGAYNEQFF
- TRBJ2-2 - TRBV28 TGTGCCAGCAGTGCAGCTCTCAGGGGAACCGGGGAGCTGTTTTTT CASSAALRGTGELFF
- TRBJ2-7 - TRBV3-1/TRBV3-2 TGTGCCAGCAGCCAAGACGCGAGCTACGAGCAGTACTTC CASSQDASYEQYF
- TRBJ2-3 once TRBV4-2 TGTGCCAGCAGCCAGGTCGGACATTCAGATACGCAGTATTTT CASSQVGHSDTQYF
- TRBJ1-5 - TRBV28 TGTGCCAGCAGTTCACCAGGAAGCCAGCCCCAGCATTTT CASSSPGSQPQHF
- TRBJ2-7 - TRBV6-5 TGTGCCAGCAGTTACTCGTTCATCGGCGAGCAGTACTTC CASSYSFIGEQYF
- TRBJ1-2 few TRBV5-6 TGTGCCAGCAGCTTGTGGGAGGGGAACTATGGCTACACCTTC CASSLWEGNYGYTF
- TRBJ1-3 - TRBV7-2 TGTGCCAGCAGCCCAAGACAGAAAACCTTCTCTGGAAACACCATATATTTT CASSPRQKTFSGNTIYF
- TRBJ1-2 once TRBV6-4 TGTGCCAGCAGGAGTCAGGGTACCCATGGCTACACCTTC CASRSQGTHGYTF
TRBD1 TRBJ2-5 - TRBV27 TGTGCCAGCCGACCCCAGGGGGCTGGGGAGACCCAGTACTTC CASRPQGAGETQYF
- TRBJ1-6 once TRBV27 TGTGCCAGCAGTTTGGCAGGGGCTGGGTCACCCCTCCACTTT CASSLAGAGSPLHF
- TRBJ2-2 - TRBV3-1/TRBV3-2 TGTGCCAGCAGCCCGTCTGAAGGGAGAGACACCGGGGAGCTGTTTTTT CASSPSEGRDTGELFF
- TRBJ2-1 - TRBV5-6 TGTGCCAGCAGCCGGGGGTTAGCGGCGAGCTCCTACAATGAGCAGTTCTTC CASSRGLAASSYNEQFF
TRBD1 TRBJ1-6 - TRBV4-2 TGTGCCAGCAGCCAAGGACAGGGTAATAATTCACCCCTCCACTTT CASSQGQGNNSPLHF
TRBD2 TRBJ2-1 - TRBV4-1 TGCGCCAGCAGCCAAGGGATTCTAGCGGGAGGGTGGTACAATGAGCAGTTCTTC CASSQGILAGGWYNEQFF
- TRBJ2-2 - TRBV5-1 TGCGCCAGCAGCTTGGACGGGTCGGGAACCGGGGAGCTGTTTTTT CASSLDGSGTGELFF
- TRBJ1-3 - TRBV7-6 TGTGCCAGCAGCTTAGCAGCAAGGAGCTCTGGAAACACCATATATTTT CASSLAARSSGNTIYF
- TRBJ1-2 - TRBV28 TGTGCCAGCAGTTTATCCCGCACCGCAGGCACTTATGGCTACACCTTC CASSLSRTAGTYGYTF
- TRBJ1-2 - TRBV21-1 TGTGCCAGCAGTTCCAGTACTGAGGGACAGCGTTTTGCCTATGGCTACACCTTC CASSSSTEGQRFAYGYTF
TRBD2 TRBJ2-4 - TRBV29-1 TGCAGCGTTGAAGGGTCGGGGGGATCCATTCAGTACTTC CSVEGSGGSIQYF
- TRBJ2-2 - TRBV10-3 TGTGCCATCAGTGAAGGGACTGCCGCCACCGGGGAGCTGTTTTTT CAISEGTAATGELFF
- TRBJ1-2 once TRBV10-1 TGCGCCAGCAGTGAGGGCCCTAGGTCTGGCTACACCTTC CASSEGPRSGYTF
- TRBJ1-5 - TRBV19 TGTGCCAGTATGACAGTCAATCAGCCCCAGCATTTT CASMTVNQPQHF
TRBD2 TRBJ2-1 - TRBV9 TGTGCCAGCAGCGTAGCCGGGAGGGCCTACAATGAGCAGTTCTTC CASSVAGRAYNEQFF
TRBD2 TRBJ2-2 - TRBV15 TGTGCCACCAGCAGTTGGGGCGGGAGGGATCAAACCGGGGAGCTGTTTTTT CATSSWGGRDQTGELFF
- TRBJ1-6 - TRBV20-1 TGCAGTGCGGGGGGGAATTCACCCCTCCACTTT CSAGGNSPLHF
- TRBJ1-4 - TRBV27 TGTGCCAGCAGTTTGAGGCCAGCTAATGAAAAACTGTTTTTT CASSLRPANEKLFF
- TRBJ1-1 - TRBV6-5 TGTGCCAGCAGTTCTAAGGGGATCTCTGAAGCTTTCTTT CASSSKGISEAFF
TRBD2 TRBJ2-2 - TRBV28 TGTGCCAGCAGACAGACGGGGGGAGGCCACATTGGCACCGGGGAGCTGTTTTTT CASRQTGGGHIGTGELFF
TRBD1 TRBJ2-7 - TRBV6-5 TGTGCCAGCAGGACGAAGGGACAGACCTACGAGCAGTACTTC CASRTKGQTYEQYF
TRBD1 TRBJ1-6 - TRBV28 TGTGCCAGCAGTTTCGCCAGGGGGCATAATTCACCCCTCCACTTT CASSFARGHNSPLHF
TRBD1 TRBJ1-1 - TRBV19 TGTGCCAGTAAAGGACAGGGGGCGAACACTGAAGCTTTCTTT CASKGQGANTEAFF
- TRBJ1-1 - TRBV7-9 TGTGCCAGCAGCTTAGTGGCGGTAGGCCAGGGAATGACTGAAGCTTTCTTT CASSLVAVGQGMTEAFF